Listed here is a single T cell receptor beta chain. Its specificity is not known. The data originate from a study of blood T cells in healthy people across ages. Study details: Template switching caught about one barcoded beta molecule for each two T cells. Study-level points and caveats: Unknown donor CMV status possibly confounded expanded clonotype changes. Older age coincided with a roughly linear decline in TCR beta diversity per million T cells.

The CDR3 totals 14 residues. Germline loops: CDR1 SGHVS, CDR2 FNYEAQ. It was with a sample-barcoded 5' primer and a J-beta primer mix that a second PCR of roughly 7 to 12 cycles was run. Using its own MiXCR run on the 5' RACE reads, TCRdb lists one record per CDR3 protein. The sample lists around 700,000 distinct CDR3 sequences, around 25% occurring once. The individuals who served as donors were healthy Caucasians living in Russia, aged roughly 6 to 95. In addition, the sample was reused for a study of T cells of mothers and their children.

What was sequenced was blood. The TCR was taken from a boy under 18 in good health. The chain couples TRBV7-6 to TRBJ2-5; 7 positions agree with TRBD1. The J call may be in error: the DNA end matches TRBJ2-7 better. The CDR3 here is CASSVTGISYEQYF. CDR3 nucleotide sequence: TGTGCCAGCAGCGTGACAGGGATCTCCTACGAGCAGTACTTC.